The 10 T cell receptor beta chains given below trace back to one sample, sequenced in a study of prognosis after radiotherapy for stage I lung cancer. TCR beta CDR3 was amplified from genomic DNA by two-round multiplex PCR. First-round PCR used primers specific to each TRBV and TRBJ gene. TCRdb itself ran the multiplex PCR reads through MiXCR, one entry per CDR3 protein. This table has tens of thousands of distinct CDR3 sequences, around 32% appearing once. Sequencing used PBMCs, obtained before or after stereotactic body radiation therapy (not recorded which). Receptors originate from a donor over 45 with non-small cell lung cancer.

There are many counts of this clonotype. This chain uses TRBV12-3 or TRBV12-4 with TRBJ2-7; TRBD1 agrees at 11 bases. This CDR3 is 14 amino acids long. V lost 6 bases to trimming and J lost 5 bases; unmatched junction nucleotides: 6. The CDR3 DNA sequence: TGTGCCAGCAGCCGGACAGGGGGCCAAAACGAGCAGTACTTC. The encoded protein is CASSRTGGQNEQYF.

Concerning this clonotype itself: A far larger clone is only one base removed, so a read error is likely. This CDR3 is CASSYGYEHYF. For the CDR3, the DNA is TGTGCCAGCAGTTACGGGTACGAGCATTACTTC. This chain links TRBV6-9 with TRBJ2-7, with D unresolved. Germline V lookup: CDR1 MNHGY, CDR2 SVAAGI. The CDR3 is made up of 11 amino acids.

There are many counts of this clonotype. The rearrangement links TRBV15 to TRBJ2-2, with a tentative D call TRBD1 (5 bases). The ends were cut back, 1 base at V and 3 bases at J, with 6 bases in the middle. The CDR3 is 14 amino acids. The germline V gene encodes CDR1 LNHNV and CDR2 YYDKDF (reference sequence). The CDR3 region has the DNA TGTGCCACCAGCAGAGTCAGGGACACCGGGGAGCTGTTTTTT. Encoded protein: CATSRVRDTGELFF.

This clonotype has a count of ten or more. The J gene is TRBJ2-6, the V gene TRBV20-1; D is ambiguous. Germline CDR1 DFQATT, CDR2 SNEGSKA (reference sequence). Between the trimmed V and J ends, which lost 6 bases and 0 bases, there was a span of 12 bases. CDR3 length equals 15 residues. The CDR3 nucleotides are TGCAGTGCAACCCTGGGCTCCTCTGGGGCCAACGTCCTGACTTTC. It yields the protein CSATLGSSGANVLTF.

The table lists this clonotype with many counts. This chain connects TRBV5-5 to TRBJ2-2; D could derive from TRBD1 or TRBD2 (5 bases each). The V end lost 2 bases, the J end lost 5 bases, and 16 bases lay between the germline ends. Per the germline V gene, CDR1 is SGHKS and CDR2 is YYEKEE (reference sequence). The CDR3 totals 16 residues. In DNA form, the CDR3 reads TGTGCCAGCAGCTTTTCTGGGACGGGTGGGACCGGGGAGCTGTTTTTT. Its protein product is CASSFSGTGGTGELFF.

This clonotype has a handful of counts. Given a much more abundant clone one base away, this may be a read error. This chain uses TRBV19 with TRBJ2-3; 15 bases fit TRBD2. The CDR3 sequence is 17 residues long. Germline trimming cut 10 bases from V and 2 bases from J; bases unmatched to any gene: 10. CDR1 is LNHDA and CDR2 is SQIVND in the germline V gene (reference sequence). CDR3 nucleotide sequence: TGTGCCATCCCCCCCGGGACTAGCGGGGGGCACACAGATACGCAGTATTTT. Protein product: CAIPPGTSGGHTDTQYF.

This clonotype was counted at least ten times. The chain carries TRBV19 and TRBJ2-1; 11 nucleotides align to TRBD2. The CDR3 is 15 amino acids. The V gene's germline CDR1 is LNHDA and CDR2 SQIVND (reference sequence). The V segment lost 3 bases and the J segment 6 bases; nucleotides outside the gene matches: 4. CDR3 nucleotides: TGTGCCAGTAGTATTAGCGGGAGGGCCCGCAATGAGCAGTTCTTC. Amino acids: CASSISGRARNEQFF.

This clonotype has at least ten counts. The chain joins TRBV20-1 to TRBJ2-7; 7 positions match TRBD1. CDR1 is DFQATT, CDR2 SNEGSKA, per germline (reference sequence). This CDR3 has 15 residues. The junction had 8 bases not matched to a gene; V was cut back by 0 bases and J by 3 bases. The CDR3 DNA is TGCAGTGCTAGAGATCTTGACAGGGTCAACTACGAGCAGTACTTC. It is translated as CSARDLDRVNYEQYF.

This clonotype was observed at least ten times. The chain carries TRBV28 and TRBJ2-3; D call uncertain. There are 13 residues in the CDR3. V was pared by 2 bases and J by 1 base, with 4 bases between. Per germline, CDR1 MDHEN and CDR2 SYDVKM. CDR3 protein: CASSLTRTDTQYF. Here the CDR3 DNA reads TGTGCCAGCAGTTTAACGCGCACAGATACGCAGTATTTT.

This clonotype showed up many times. The chain joins TRBV11-2 to TRBJ1-2; TRBD1 matches at 7 bases. There are 14 residues in the CDR3. V lost 4 bases to trimming and J lost 5 bases; unmatched junction nucleotides: 7. Germline lookup yields CDR1 SGHAT and CDR2 FQNNGV. CDR3 DNA sequence: TGTGCCAGCAGCTCCACCGGGACAGATTATGGCTACACCTTC. This translates into CASSSTGTDYGYTF.